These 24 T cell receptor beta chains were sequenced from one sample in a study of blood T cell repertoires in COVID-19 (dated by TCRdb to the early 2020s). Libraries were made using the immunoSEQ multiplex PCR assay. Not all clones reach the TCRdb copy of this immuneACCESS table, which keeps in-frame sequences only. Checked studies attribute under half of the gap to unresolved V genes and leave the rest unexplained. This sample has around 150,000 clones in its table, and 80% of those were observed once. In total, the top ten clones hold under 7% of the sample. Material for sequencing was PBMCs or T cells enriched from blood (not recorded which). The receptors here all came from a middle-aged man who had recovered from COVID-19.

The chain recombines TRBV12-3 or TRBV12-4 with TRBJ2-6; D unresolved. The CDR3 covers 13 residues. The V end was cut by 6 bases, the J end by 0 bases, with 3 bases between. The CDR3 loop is CASRRSGANVLTF. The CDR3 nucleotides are TGTGCCAGCAGGCGCTCTGGGGCCAACGTCCTGACTTTC.

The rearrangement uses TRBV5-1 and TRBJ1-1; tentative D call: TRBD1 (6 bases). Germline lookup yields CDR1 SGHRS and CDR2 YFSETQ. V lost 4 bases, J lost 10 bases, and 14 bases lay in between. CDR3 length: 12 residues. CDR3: CASSPLGHGAFF. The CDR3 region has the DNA TGCGCCAGCAGCCCCCTGGGACATGGAGCTTTCTTT.

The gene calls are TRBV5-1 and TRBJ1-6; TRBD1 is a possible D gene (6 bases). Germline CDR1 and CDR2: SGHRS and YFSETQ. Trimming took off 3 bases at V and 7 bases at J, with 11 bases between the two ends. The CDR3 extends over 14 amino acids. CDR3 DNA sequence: TGCGCCAGCAGCTACAGGGAATGGAATTCACCCCTCCACTTT. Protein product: CASSYREWNSPLHF.

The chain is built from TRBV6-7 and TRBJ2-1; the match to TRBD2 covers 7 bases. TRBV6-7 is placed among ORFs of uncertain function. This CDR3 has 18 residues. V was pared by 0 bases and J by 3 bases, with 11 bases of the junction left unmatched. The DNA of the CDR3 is TGTGCCAGCAGTTACTCGACGGATGCGGGGGAGCTCTACAATGAGCAGTTCTTC. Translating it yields CASSYSTDAGELYNEQFF.

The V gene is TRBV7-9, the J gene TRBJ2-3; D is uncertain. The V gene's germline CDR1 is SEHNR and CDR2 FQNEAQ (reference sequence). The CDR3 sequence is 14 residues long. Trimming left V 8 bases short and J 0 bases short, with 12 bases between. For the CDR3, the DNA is TGTGCCAGCCCCGAGGAGTATAGCACAGATACGCAGTATTTT. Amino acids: CASPEEYSTDTQYF.

CDR3 sequence (DNA): TGTGCCAGCAGCGTCCACTTTTTAGGGGGAGTCTCTGGAAACACCATATATTTT. It yields the protein CASSVHFLGGVSGNTIYF. The V and J genes are TRBV9 and TRBJ1-3; a weak D match, TRBD1 (6 bases). The germline gives CDR1 SGDLS, CDR2 YYNGEE. The CDR3 spans 18 residues. With 2 bases removed from V and 0 bases from J, the gap between germline ends came to 18 bases.

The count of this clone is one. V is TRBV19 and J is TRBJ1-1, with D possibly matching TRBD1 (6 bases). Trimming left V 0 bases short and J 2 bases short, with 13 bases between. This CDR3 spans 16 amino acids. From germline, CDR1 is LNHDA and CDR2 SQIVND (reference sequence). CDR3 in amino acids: CASSIETGLGNTEAFF. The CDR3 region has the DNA TGTGCCAGTAGTATAGAAACAGGGCTGGGTAACACTGAAGCTTTCTTT.

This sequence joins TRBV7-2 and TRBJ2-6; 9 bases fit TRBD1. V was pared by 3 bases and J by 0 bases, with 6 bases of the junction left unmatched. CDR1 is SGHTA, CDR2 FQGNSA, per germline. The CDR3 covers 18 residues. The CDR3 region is CASSFTGGSLSGANVLTF. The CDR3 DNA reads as TGTGCCAGCAGCTTCACAGGGGGCTCCCTCTCTGGGGCCAACGTCCTGACTTTC. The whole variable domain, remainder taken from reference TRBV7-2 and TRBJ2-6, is GAGVSQSPSNKVTEKGKDVELRCDPISGHTALYWYRQSLGQGLEFLIYFQGNSAPDKSGLPSDRFSAERTGGSVSTLTIQRTQQEDSAVYLCASSFTGGSLSGANVLTFGAGSRLTVL.

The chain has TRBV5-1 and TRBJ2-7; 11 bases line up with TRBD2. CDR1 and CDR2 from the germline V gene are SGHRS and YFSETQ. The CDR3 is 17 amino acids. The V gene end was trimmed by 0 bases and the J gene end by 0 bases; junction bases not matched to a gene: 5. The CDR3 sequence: CASSLELAGAISYEQYF. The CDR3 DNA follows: TGCGCCAGCAGCTTGGAACTAGCGGGGGCGATCTCCTACGAGCAGTACTTC.

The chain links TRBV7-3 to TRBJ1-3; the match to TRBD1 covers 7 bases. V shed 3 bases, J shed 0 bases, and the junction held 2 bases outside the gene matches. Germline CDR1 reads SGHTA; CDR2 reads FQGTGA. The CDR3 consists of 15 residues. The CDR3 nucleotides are TGTGCCAGCAGCTTCCAGGGGGGCTCTGGAAACACCATATATTTT. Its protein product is CASSFQGGSGNTIYF.

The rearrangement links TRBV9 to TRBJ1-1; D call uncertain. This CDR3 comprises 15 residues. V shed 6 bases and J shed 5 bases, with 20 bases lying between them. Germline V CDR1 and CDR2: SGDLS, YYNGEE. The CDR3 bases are TGTGCCAGCACGAGGTCGGGAGACCGTAGGACTGAAGCTTTCTTT. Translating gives CASTRSGDRRTEAFF.

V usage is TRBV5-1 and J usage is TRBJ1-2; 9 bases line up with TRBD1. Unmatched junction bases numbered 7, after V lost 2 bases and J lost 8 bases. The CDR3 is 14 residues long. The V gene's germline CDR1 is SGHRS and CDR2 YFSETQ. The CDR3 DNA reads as TGCGCCAGCAGCTTAACGGGACAGGGAGGAGGCTACACCTTC. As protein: CASSLTGQGGGYTF.

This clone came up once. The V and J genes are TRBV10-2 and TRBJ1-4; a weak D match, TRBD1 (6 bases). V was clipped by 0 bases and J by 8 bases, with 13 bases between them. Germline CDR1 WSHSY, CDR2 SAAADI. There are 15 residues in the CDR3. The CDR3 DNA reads TGCGCCAGCAGTGAGTCGGGGGCACTGGGGGAAAAACTGTTTTTT. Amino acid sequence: CASSESGALGEKLFF.

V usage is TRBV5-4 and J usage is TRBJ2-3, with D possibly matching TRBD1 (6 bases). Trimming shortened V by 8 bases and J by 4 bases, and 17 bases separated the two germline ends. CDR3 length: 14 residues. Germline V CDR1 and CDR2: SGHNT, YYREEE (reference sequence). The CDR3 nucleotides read TGTGCCAGTCTGCTCGACAGGTCATCAGATACGCAGTATTTT. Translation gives CASLLDRSSDTQYF. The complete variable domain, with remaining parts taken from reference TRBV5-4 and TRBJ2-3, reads ETGVTQSPTHLIKTRGQQVTLRCSSQSGHNTVSWYQQALGQGPQFIFQYYREEENGRGNFPPRFSGLQFPNYSSELNVNALELDDSALYLCASLLDRSSDTQYFGPGTRLTVL.

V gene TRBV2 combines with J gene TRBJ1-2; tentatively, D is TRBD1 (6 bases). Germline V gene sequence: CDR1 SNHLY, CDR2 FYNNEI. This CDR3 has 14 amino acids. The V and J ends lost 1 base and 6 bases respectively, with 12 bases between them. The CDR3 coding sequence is TGTGCCAGCAGTGAAGACAGGGTAGTCCATGGCTACACCTTC. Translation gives CASSEDRVVHGYTF.

The CDR3 here is CASRSYSGGPRNEQFF. The CDR3 DNA follows: TGTGCCAGCAGATCCTATAGCGGGGGGCCGCGGAATGAGCAGTTCTTC. V gene TRBV2 combines with J gene TRBJ2-1, with TRBD2 matching over 10 bases. The CDR3 has 16 residues. V lost 6 bases, J lost 7 bases, and 12 bases stayed unmatched. Germline assignment: CDR1 SNHLY and CDR2 FYNNEI.

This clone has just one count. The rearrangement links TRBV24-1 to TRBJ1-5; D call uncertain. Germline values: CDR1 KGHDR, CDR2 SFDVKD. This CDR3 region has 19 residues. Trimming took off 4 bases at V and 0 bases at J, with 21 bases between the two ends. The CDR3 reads CATSDGSVRSTYSNQPQHF. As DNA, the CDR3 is TGTGCCACCAGTGACGGAAGTGTCAGGTCTACCTATAGCAATCAGCCCCAGCATTTT.

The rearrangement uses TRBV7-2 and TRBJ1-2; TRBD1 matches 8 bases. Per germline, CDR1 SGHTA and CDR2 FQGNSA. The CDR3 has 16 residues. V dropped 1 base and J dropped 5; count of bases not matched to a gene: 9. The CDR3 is CASSLGEDRVGYGYTF. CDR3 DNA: TGTGCCAGCAGCTTAGGGGAGGACAGGGTCGGATATGGCTACACCTTC.

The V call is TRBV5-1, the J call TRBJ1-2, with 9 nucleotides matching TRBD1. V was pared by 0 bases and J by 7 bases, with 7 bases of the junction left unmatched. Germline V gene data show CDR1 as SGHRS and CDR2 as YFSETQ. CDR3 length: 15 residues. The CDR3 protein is CASSLGWDRASGYTF. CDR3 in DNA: TGCGCCAGCAGCTTGGGATGGGACAGGGCTTCTGGCTACACCTTC. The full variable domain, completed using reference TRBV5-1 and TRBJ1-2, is KAGVTQTPRYLIKTRGQQVTLSCSPISGHRSVSWYQQTPGQGLQFLFEYFSETQRNKGNFPGRFSGRQFSNSRSEMNVSTLELGDSALYLCASSLGWDRASGYTFGSGTRLTVV.

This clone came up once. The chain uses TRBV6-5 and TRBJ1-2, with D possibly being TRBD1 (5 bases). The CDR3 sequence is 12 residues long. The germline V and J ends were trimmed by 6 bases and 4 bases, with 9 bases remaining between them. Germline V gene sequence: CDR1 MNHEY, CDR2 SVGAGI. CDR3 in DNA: TGTGCCAGCAGGGGGGGAGTCTATGGCTACACCTTC. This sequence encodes CASRGGVYGYTF.

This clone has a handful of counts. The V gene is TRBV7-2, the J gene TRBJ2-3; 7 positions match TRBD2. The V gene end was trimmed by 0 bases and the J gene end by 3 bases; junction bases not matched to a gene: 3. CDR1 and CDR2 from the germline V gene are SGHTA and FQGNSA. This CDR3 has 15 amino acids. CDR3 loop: CASSLAGGRTDTQYF. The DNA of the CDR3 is TGTGCCAGCAGCTTAGCGGGGGGGAGGACAGATACGCAGTATTTT.

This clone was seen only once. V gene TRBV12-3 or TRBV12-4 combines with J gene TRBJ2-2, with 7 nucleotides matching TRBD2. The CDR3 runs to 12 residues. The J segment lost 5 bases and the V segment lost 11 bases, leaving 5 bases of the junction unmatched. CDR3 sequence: CAGSRGTGELFF. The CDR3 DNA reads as TGTGCCGGCTCGCGGGGGACCGGGGAGCTGTTTTTT.

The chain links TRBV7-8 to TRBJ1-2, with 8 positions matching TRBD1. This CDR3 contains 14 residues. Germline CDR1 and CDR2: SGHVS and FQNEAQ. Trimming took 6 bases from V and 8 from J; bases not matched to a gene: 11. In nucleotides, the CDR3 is TGTGCCAGCAGACAATCAGGGGGCCGAGGGGGCTACACCTTC. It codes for CASRQSGGRGGYTF.

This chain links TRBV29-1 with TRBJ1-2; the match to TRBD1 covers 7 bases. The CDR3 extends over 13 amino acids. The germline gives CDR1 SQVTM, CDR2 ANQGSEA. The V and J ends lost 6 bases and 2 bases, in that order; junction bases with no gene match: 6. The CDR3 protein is CSVGDRTNYGYTF. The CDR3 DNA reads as TGCAGCGTCGGGGACAGAACAAACTATGGCTACACCTTC.